Following are 12 T cell receptor beta chains from one sample sequenced in a study of shared clonotypes between healthy human individuals. Produced via immunoSEQ multiplex PCR; TCRdb's table is partial and in-frame only. The profile covers roughly 1.4 million clones, with around 98.5% appearing a single time and 0.36% taken by the ten largest. Sequencing was performed on naive CD4+ T cells sorted from blood. Subset reported: CD45RA+ positively selected. The receptors derive from a man aged 30 to 45 in good health.

This clone was detected once. The gene calls are TRBV4-1 and TRBJ2-6; TRBD1 aligns across 7 bases. Germline V CDR1 and CDR2: MGHRA, YSYEKL. This CDR3 has 19 amino acids. V lost 3 bases and J lost 1; bases outside the gene matches: 12. CDR3 bases: TGCGCCAGCAGCCACTCAGACAGGGCCATTCGGTCTGGGGCCAACGTCCTGACTTTC. Translation: CASSHSDRAIRSGANVLTF.

The rearrangement uses TRBV6-1 and TRBJ2-7, with TRBD2 as a possible D gene (7 bases). The CDR3 spans 14 residues. The germline V and J ends were trimmed by 3 bases and 6 bases, with 15 bases remaining between them. Per germline, CDR1 MNHNS and CDR2 SASEGT. CDR3 region: CASSDVRGGSEQYF. DNA for the CDR3: TGTGCCAGCAGTGACGTCAGGGGAGGGTCCGAGCAGTACTTC.

The rearrangement uses TRBV20-1 and TRBJ2-1, with D possibly called TRBD1 or TRBD2 (5 bases each). V was clipped by 6 bases and J by 7 bases, with 10 bases between them. Germline-derived CDR1 and CDR2 are DFQATT and SNEGSKA (reference sequence). There are 11 residues in the CDR3. In DNA form, the CDR3 reads TGCAGTGCCGGGACGTGGAATGAGCAGTTCTTC. It specifies CSAGTWNEQFF.

CDR3 amino acids: CASSVGVLYSEAFF. In DNA form, the CDR3 reads TGTGCCAGCAGCGTAGGGGTCTTATATTCTGAAGCTTTCTTT. The chain employs TRBV9 and TRBJ1-1, with unresolved D. CDR1 is SGDLS and CDR2 is YYNGEE in the germline V gene. The CDR3 sequence is 14 residues long. V was trimmed by 0 bases and J by 6 bases, leaving 12 bases between them.

This rearrangement joins TRBV14 to TRBJ2-7; TRBD2 agrees at 7 bases. Germline V gene sequence: CDR1 SGHDN, CDR2 FVKESK. There are 14 residues in the CDR3. V gave up 8 bases and J gave up 1 base; unmatched junction bases: 8. The CDR3 protein is CASASLGGSYEQYF. The CDR3 nucleotides read TGTGCCAGCGCGTCACTCGGGGGGTCCTACGAGCAGTACTTC.

The CDR3 loop reads CARSGPEAYEQYF. In nucleotides, the CDR3 is TGTGCCAGAAGTGGCCCCGAGGCCTACGAGCAGTACTTC. This chain joins TRBV21-1 and TRBJ2-7; TRBD2 is the table's D call and was not checked against the DNA. TRBV21-1 is assigned pseudogene status. This CDR3 is built from 13 residues.

CDR3 amino acids: CASSVQVYEQYF. CDR3 DNA sequence: TGTGCCAGCAGTGTTCAAGTCTACGAGCAGTACTTC. The genes are TRBV6-1 and TRBJ2-7; D not resolved. The V end was cut by 4 bases, the J end by 3 bases, with 7 bases between. The CDR3 is 12 residues long. Germline CDR1 MNHNS, CDR2 SASEGT.

To note about this clone: The same CDR3 also results from other DNA sequences found in this sample. The chain combines TRBV20-1 with TRBJ2-7; D gene unclear. Germline values: CDR1 DFQATT, CDR2 SNEGSKA (reference sequence). With 3 bases removed from V and 7 bases from J, the gap between germline ends came to 7 bases. The CDR3 length is 10 residues. CDR3 region: CSARLSEQYF. As DNA, the CDR3 is TGCAGTGCTAGGCTCTCGGAGCAGTACTTC.

The chain has TRBV29-1 and TRBJ2-7, with D unresolved. Germline values: CDR1 SQVTM, CDR2 ANQGSEA. V was trimmed by 7 bases and J by 6 bases, leaving 13 bases between them. The CDR3 is 11 amino acids. The CDR3 DNA reads TGCAGCGGTGCTGATGCGCGCGAGCAGTACTTC. Amino acid sequence: CSGADAREQYF.

Details on this clone: At the DNA level, this CDR3 is encoded by other sequences in the same sample as well. V is TRBV18 and J is TRBJ2-2; D unresolved. Germline CDR1 KGHSH, CDR2 LQKENI. With 3 bases removed from V and 2 bases from J, the gap between germline ends came to 4 bases. This CDR3 has 13 residues. The CDR3 nucleotides are TGTGCCAGCTCACCCCTCAACACCGGGGAGCTGTTTTTT. As protein: CASSPLNTGELFF.

The chain combines TRBV11-2 with TRBJ2-1, with 9 bases that match TRBD2. CDR1 SGHAT and CDR2 FQNNGV come from the germline V gene. This CDR3 comprises 19 residues. V lost 1 base and J lost 5; bases outside the gene matches: 15. CDR3 bases: TGTGCCAGCAGCTTAGTAGCTCCCCCGCTAGCGGGGAGAAACAATGAGCAGTTCTTC. This codes for CASSLVAPPLAGRNNEQFF.

The chain recombines TRBV25-1 with TRBJ2-7; TRBD1 might be the D (5 bases). Germline CDR1 is MGHDK and CDR2 is SYGVNS. The length of the CDR3 is 13 residues. Between the trimmed V and J ends, which lost 3 bases and 4 bases, there was a span of 10 bases. The CDR3 reads CASSDPGFYEQYF. CDR3 coding DNA: TGTGCCAGCAGTGATCCAGGGTTTTACGAGCAGTACTTC.